This TCR beta chain was sequenced during a study of memory CD4+ T cells and cytomegalovirus serostatus. Study information: This sample comes from healthy Belgian adults, fewer than ten CMV seropositive, approximately 25 seronegative.

A remark on this clone: Antigen specificity is unknown.

The CDR3 is 14 amino acids. Germline CDR1 and CDR2: MRHNA and SNTAGT. The V gene lost 3 bases and the J gene lost 1 base, with 8 bases spanning the gap. Study outcomes and limitations: A US-trained random forest predicted CMV serostatus with median AUC around 0.91.

The data were produced by immunoSEQ multiplex PCR, yet TCRdb's version contains in-frame clones alone and is incomplete. This table has over 50,000 clones, roughly four fifths appearing once. Single viable CD3+CD4+CD8-CD45RO+ cells were sorted as the memory CD4+ T cells. Sample: memory CD4+ T cells from blood. This rearrangement joins TRBV6-4 to TRBJ2-3, with D perhaps TRBD1 or TRBD2 (5 bases each). This clonotype was obtained from an adult in good health and CMV-seronegative. The DNA of the CDR3 is TGTGCCAGCAGTGAGGTGGGGGGCACAGATACGCAGTATTTT. Its protein product is CASSEVGGTDTQYF.